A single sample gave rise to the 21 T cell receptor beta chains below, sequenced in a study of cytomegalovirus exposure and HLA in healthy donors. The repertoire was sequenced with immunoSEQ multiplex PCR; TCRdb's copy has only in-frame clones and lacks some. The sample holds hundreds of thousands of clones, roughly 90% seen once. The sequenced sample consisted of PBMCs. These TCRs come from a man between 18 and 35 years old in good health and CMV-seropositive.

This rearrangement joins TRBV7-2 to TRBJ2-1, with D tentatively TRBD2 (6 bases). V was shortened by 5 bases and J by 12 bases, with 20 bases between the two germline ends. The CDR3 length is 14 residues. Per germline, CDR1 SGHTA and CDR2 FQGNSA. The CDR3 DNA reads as TGTGCCAGCAGCCCGGGGGTAGCGGAAACTACGCAGTTCTTC. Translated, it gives CASSPGVAETTQFF.

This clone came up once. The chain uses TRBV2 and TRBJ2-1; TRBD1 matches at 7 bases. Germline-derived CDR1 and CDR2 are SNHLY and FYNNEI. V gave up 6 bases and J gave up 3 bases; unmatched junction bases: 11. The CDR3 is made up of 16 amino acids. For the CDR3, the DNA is TGTGCCAGCAGGGTCGGACAGGAAAACTTCTACAATGAGCAGTTCTTC. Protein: CASRVGQENFYNEQFF.

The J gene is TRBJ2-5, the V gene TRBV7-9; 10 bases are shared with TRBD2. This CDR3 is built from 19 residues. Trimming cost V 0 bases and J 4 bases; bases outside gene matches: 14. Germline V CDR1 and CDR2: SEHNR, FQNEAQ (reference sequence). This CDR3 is CASSLARVAGGNLVETQYF. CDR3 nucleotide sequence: TGTGCCAGCAGCTTAGCGCGCGTAGCGGGAGGTAACTTAGTAGAGACCCAGTACTTC.

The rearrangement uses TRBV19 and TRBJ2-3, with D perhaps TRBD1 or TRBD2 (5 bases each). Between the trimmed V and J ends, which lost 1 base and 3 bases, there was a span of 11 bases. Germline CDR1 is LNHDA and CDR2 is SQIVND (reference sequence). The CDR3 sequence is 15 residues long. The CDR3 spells CASSIGGVGTDTQYF. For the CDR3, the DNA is TGTGCCAGTAGTATAGGAGGGGTGGGGACAGATACGCAGTATTTT.

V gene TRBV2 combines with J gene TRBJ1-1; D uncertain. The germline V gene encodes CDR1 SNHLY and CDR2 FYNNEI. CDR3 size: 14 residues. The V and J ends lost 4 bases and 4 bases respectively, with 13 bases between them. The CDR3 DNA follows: TGTGCCAGCAGTGTAAGTTTTTTGGGCACTGAAGCTTTCTTT. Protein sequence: CASSVSFLGTEAFF.

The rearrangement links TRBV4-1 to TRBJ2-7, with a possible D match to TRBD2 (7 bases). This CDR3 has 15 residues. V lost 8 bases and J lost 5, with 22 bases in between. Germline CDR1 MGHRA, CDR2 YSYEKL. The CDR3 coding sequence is TGCGCCAGCCAATCAGGGGAGGGAAGTGTAGACGAGCAGTACTTC. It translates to CASQSGEGSVDEQYF.

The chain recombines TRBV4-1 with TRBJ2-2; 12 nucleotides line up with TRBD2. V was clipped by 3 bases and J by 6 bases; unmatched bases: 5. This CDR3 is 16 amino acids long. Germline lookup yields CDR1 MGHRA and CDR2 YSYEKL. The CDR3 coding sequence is TGCGCCAGCAGCCACAGACTAGCGGGAGACCCCGGGGAGCTGTTTTTT. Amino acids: CASSHRLAGDPGELFF.

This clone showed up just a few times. Here the CDR3 DNA reads TGTGCCAGCTCACCATGGACTAGCGGGAGTTACAATGAGCAGTTCTTC. This encodes CASSPWTSGSYNEQFF. The chain employs TRBV18 and TRBJ2-1; 13 nucleotides match TRBD2. J lost 4 bases, V lost 2 bases, and 2 bases had no gene match. Germline V gene lookup returns CDR1 KGHSH and CDR2 LQKENI. This CDR3 spans 16 amino acids.

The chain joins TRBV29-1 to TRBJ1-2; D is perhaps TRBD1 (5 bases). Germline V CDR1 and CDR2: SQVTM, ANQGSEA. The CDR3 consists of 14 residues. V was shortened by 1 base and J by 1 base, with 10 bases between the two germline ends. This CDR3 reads CSVEGVGVNYGYTF. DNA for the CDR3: TGCAGCGTTGAAGGGGTAGGGGTTAACTATGGCTACACCTTC.

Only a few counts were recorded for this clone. The CDR3 DNA reads as TGTGCCAGTAGTATCGGGTCAAGGGGACAAACGCCCCAGCATTTT. As protein: CASSIGSRGQTPQHF. The gene calls are TRBV19 and TRBJ1-5, with a possible D match to TRBD1 (6 bases). From germline, CDR1 is LNHDA and CDR2 SQIVND (reference sequence). This CDR3 has 15 residues. V was cut by 3 bases and J by 9 bases, with 18 bases left in between.

CDR3 residues: CASSGQGGSGNTIYF. CDR3 nucleotides: TGTGCCAGCAGCGGTCAGGGGGGCTCTGGAAACACCATATATTTT. The rearrangement uses TRBV28 and TRBJ1-3; TRBD1 aligns across 7 bases. The CDR3 is 15 residues long. V was pared by 6 bases and J by 0 bases, with 5 bases of the junction left unmatched. Germline loops: CDR1 MDHEN, CDR2 SYDVKM.

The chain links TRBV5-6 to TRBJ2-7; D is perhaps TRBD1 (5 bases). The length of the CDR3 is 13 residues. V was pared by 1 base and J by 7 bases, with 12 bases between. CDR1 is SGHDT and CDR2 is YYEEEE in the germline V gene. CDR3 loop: CASSLNRPKEQYF. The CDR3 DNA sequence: TGTGCCAGCAGCTTGAACAGGCCGAAGGAGCAGTACTTC.

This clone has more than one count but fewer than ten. CDR3 protein: CASRGQGAYNEQFF. For the CDR3, the DNA is TGTGCCAGCAGGGGACAGGGCGCCTACAATGAGCAGTTCTTC. This chain connects TRBV28 to TRBJ2-1, with TRBD1 matching 9 bases. CDR1 and CDR2 (germline): MDHEN, SYDVKM. The CDR3 runs 14 residues. Trimming cost V 6 bases and J 2 bases; bases outside gene matches: 2.

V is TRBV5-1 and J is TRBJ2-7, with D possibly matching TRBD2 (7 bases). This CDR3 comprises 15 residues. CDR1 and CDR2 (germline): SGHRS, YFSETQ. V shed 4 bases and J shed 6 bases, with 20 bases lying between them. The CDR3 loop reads CASSLGSGGPFEQYF. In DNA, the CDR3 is TGCGCCAGCAGCCTCGGGTCCGGGGGGCCATTCGAGCAGTACTTC.

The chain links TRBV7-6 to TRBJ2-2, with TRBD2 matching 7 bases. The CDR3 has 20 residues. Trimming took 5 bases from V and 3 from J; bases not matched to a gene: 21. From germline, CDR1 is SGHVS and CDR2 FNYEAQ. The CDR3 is CASSTRWAGGLEGDTGELFF. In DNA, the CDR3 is TGTGCCAGCAGCACCAGGTGGGCAGGCGGACTAGAAGGAGACACCGGGGAGCTGTTTTTT.

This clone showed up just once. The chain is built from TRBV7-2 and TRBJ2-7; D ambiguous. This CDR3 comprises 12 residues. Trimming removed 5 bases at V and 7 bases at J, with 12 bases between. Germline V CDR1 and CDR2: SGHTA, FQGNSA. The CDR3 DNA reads TGTGCCAGCAGCCCCCGCTGGGGTGAGCAGTACTTC. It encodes CASSPRWGEQYF.

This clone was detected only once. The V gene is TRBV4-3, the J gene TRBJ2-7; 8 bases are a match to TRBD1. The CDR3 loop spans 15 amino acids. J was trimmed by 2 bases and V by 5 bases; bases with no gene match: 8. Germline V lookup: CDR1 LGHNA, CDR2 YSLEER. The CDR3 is CASSSRAGGTYEQYF. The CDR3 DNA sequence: TGCGCCAGCAGCTCGCGGGCAGGGGGCACCTACGAGCAGTACTTC.

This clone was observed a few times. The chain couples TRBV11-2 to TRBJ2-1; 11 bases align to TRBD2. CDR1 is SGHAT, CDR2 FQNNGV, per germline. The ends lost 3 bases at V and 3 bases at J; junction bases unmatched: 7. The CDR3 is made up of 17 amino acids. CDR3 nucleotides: TGTGCCAGCAGCTTCCCTAGCGGGAGGATGGGCTACAATGAGCAGTTCTTC. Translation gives CASSFPSGRMGYNEQFF. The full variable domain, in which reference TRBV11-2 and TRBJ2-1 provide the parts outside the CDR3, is EAGVAQSPRYKIIEKRQSVAFWCNPISGHATLYWYQQILGQGPKLLIQFQNNGVVDDSQLPKDRFSAERLKGVDSTLKIQPAKLEDSAVYLCASSFPSGRMGYNEQFFGPGTRLTVL.

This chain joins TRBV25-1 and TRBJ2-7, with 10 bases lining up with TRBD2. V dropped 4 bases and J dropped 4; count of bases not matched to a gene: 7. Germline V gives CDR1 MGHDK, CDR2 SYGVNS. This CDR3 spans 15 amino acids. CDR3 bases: TGTGCCAGCAGTGCCAGCGGGAGGGAGTCTTACGAGCAGTACTTC. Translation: CASSASGRESYEQYF.

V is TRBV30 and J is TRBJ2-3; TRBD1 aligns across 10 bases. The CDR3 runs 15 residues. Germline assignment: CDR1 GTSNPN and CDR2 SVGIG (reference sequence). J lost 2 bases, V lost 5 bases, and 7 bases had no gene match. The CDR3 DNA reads TGTGCCTGGTCAAAGGGGACAGGGGTCACAGATACGCAGTATTTT. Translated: CAWSKGTGVTDTQYF. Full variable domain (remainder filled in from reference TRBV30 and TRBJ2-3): SQTIHQWPATLVQPVGSPLSLECTVEGTSNPNLYWYRQAAGRGLQLLFYSVGIGQISSEVPQNLSASRPQDRQFILSSKKLLLSDSGFYLCAWSKGTGVTDTQYFGPGTRLTVL.

The DNA for the CDR3 is TGTGCCATAAGACAGGGGTTCAATCAGCCCCAGCATTTT. It codes for CAIRQGFNQPQHF. The V and J genes are TRBV6-1 and TRBJ1-5; 8 positions match TRBD1. The J segment lost 3 bases and the V segment lost 10 bases, leaving 5 bases of the junction unmatched. In germline, CDR1 is MNHNS, CDR2 SASEGT. The CDR3 length is 13 residues.